The 20 T cell receptor beta chains listed next were all sequenced from one sample in a study of shared clonotypes between healthy human individuals. Data came from immunoSEQ multiplex PCR; TCRdb stores just in-frame clones and leaves some out. The sample lists approximately 2,300,000 clones; around 90% were seen once. Sequenced: naive CD4+ T cells from PBMCs. Subset indicated: CD45RA+ positively selected. Source of these receptors: a man aged 18 to 29 in good health. Some clones in this sample may be carry-over from other donors' samples.

The chain employs TRBV7-3 and TRBJ1-2, with a weak D call TRBD1 (5 bases). This CDR3 region has 17 residues. The germline gives CDR1 SGHTA, CDR2 FQGTGA. Trimming took 1 base from V and 6 from J, leaving 21 bases between them. CDR3 residues: CASSLSNGAAENNGYTF. CDR3 in DNA: TGTGCCAGCAGCTTAAGTAATGGGGCCGCGGAGAACAATGGCTACACCTTC.

The gene calls are TRBV30 and TRBJ2-5; D may be TRBD1 (5 bases). Germline V lookup: CDR1 GTSNPN, CDR2 SVGIG (reference sequence). Trimming took 0 bases from V and 5 from J, leaving 16 bases between them. CDR3 length: 15 amino acids. The CDR3 reads CAWSVPGRAAETQYF. The CDR3, as DNA: TGTGCCTGGAGTGTACCGGGCAGGGCGGCGGAGACCCAGTACTTC.

Note on this clone: The junction departs from the called germline gene at one end, perhaps through a read error. The rearrangement joins TRBV12-5 to TRBJ2-7; weak D call: TRBD1 (6 bases). The germline CDR1 and CDR2 sequences are LGHNT and FRNRAP. The CDR3 extends over 19 amino acids. The CDR3 DNA follows: TGTGCTAGTGGTGCTACAGAGATATACTTCGGGACAAACTCCGACGAGCAGTACTTC. Translation gives CASGATEIYFGTNSDEQYF. Together with reference TRBV12-5 and TRBJ2-7, the CDR3 gives the full variable domain: DARVTQTPRHKVTEMGQEVTMRCQPILGHNTVFWYRQTMMQGLELLAYFRNRAPLDDSGMPKDRFSAEMPDATLATLKIQPSEPRDSAVYFCASGATEIYFGTNSDEQYFGPGTRLTVT.

The chain recombines TRBV6-1 with TRBJ2-7; D might be TRBD1 (7 bases). The CDR3 is 13 amino acids. The ends were cut back, 9 bases at V and 5 bases at J, with 17 bases in the middle. Germline CDR1 reads MNHNS; CDR2 reads SASEGT. The CDR3 DNA is TGTGCCAGTGCGGGACAGTTGTTCCACGAGCAGTACTTC. Translated: CASAGQLFHEQYF.

The gene calls are TRBV13 and TRBJ2-3, with 8 nucleotides matching TRBD2. Trimming at V came to 2 bases and at J to 3 bases, leaving 7 bases not matched to a gene. Germline V gives CDR1 PRHDT, CDR2 FYEKMQ (reference sequence). The CDR3 contains 16 residues. The CDR3 bases are TGTGCCAGCAGCTTACGGGAGGGCCCCGGGACAGATACGCAGTATTTT. As protein: CASSLREGPGTDTQYF.

This chain links TRBV30 with TRBJ1-3; 8 bases agree with TRBD1. There are 13 residues in the CDR3. The V gene end was trimmed by 4 bases and the J gene end by 3 bases; junction bases not matched to a gene: 2. Per germline, CDR1 GTSNPN and CDR2 SVGIG (reference sequence). In DNA form, the CDR3 reads TGTGCCTGGACAGGGACAGGTGGAAACACCATATATTTT. It encodes CAWTGTGGNTIYF.

The chain has TRBV28 and TRBJ2-2; 8 nucleotides line up with TRBD2. This CDR3 spans 16 amino acids. Germline V gives CDR1 MDHEN, CDR2 SYDVKM. V lost 6 bases, J lost 3 bases, and 9 bases stayed unmatched. As DNA, the CDR3 is TGTGCCAGCAGACCGGGGGGGACTAGTGACACCGGGGAGCTGTTTTTT. Amino acids: CASRPGGTSDTGELFF.

J is TRBJ2-1 and V is TRBV28; D ambiguous. Trimming took off 8 bases at V and 8 bases at J, with 13 bases between the two ends. CDR1 is MDHEN, CDR2 SYDVKM, per germline. The CDR3 has 12 residues. CDR3 residues: CASGERRDEQFF. CDR3 nucleotide sequence: TGTGCCAGCGGGGAAAGACGCGATGAGCAGTTCTTC.

This clone showed up just once. CDR3 nucleotide sequence: TGTGCCAGCAGTATAGGGCTAGCGCGGCCCGGGGAGCTGTTTTTT. Its translation is CASSIGLARPGELFF. The chain recombines TRBV2 with TRBJ2-2; D may be TRBD2 (6 bases). With 5 bases removed from V and 6 bases from J, the gap between germline ends came to 16 bases. Germline loops: CDR1 SNHLY, CDR2 FYNNEI. CDR3 length: 15 residues. The complete variable domain, with remaining parts taken from reference TRBV2 and TRBJ2-2, reads EPEVTQTPSHQVTQMGQEVILRCVPISNHLYFYWYRQILGQKVEFLVSFYNNEISEKSEIFDDQFSVERPDGSNFTLKIRSTKLEDSAMYFCASSIGLARPGELFFGEGSRLTVL.

The chain has TRBV6-6 and TRBJ2-2, with D perhaps being TRBD1 or TRBD2 (6 bases each). Trimming removed 6 bases at V and 2 bases at J, with 13 bases between. The CDR3 is made up of 15 amino acids. Germline CDR1 MNHNY, CDR2 SVGAGI (reference sequence). The CDR3 loop reads CASSAIGGNTGELFF. Written as DNA, the CDR3 is TGTGCCAGCAGCGCTATCGGGGGCAACACCGGGGAGCTGTTTTTT.

The V and J genes are TRBV5-6 and TRBJ1-2; 7 bases line up with TRBD1. Germline-derived CDR1 and CDR2 are SGHDT and YYEEEE. This CDR3 comprises 17 residues. The V and J ends lost 2 bases and 4 bases, in that order; junction bases with no gene match: 14. CDR3 protein: CASSLGQVLSSLYGYTF. The DNA of the CDR3 is TGTGCCAGCAGCTTAGGACAGGTTCTATCTTCCCTCTATGGCTACACCTTC.

The CDR3 loop is CASSLASPVYNEQFF. The CDR3 nucleotides read TGTGCCAGCAGCTTAGCGTCTCCCGTGTACAATGAGCAGTTCTTC. This chain joins TRBV7-2 and TRBJ2-1; D ambiguous. Trimming pared 0 bases from V and 4 bases from J, leaving 10 bases between. The CDR3 loop spans 15 amino acids. Per germline, CDR1 SGHTA and CDR2 FQGNSA.

The CDR3 DNA sequence: TGTGCCAGCAGCTTATCAGGGGGAAACAATCAGCCCCAGCATTTT. This sequence encodes CASSLSGGNNQPQHF. The chain is built from TRBV7-2 and TRBJ1-5, with 7 bases matching TRBD1. The CDR3 runs to 15 residues. Germline CDR1 reads SGHTA; CDR2 reads FQGNSA. With 2 bases clipped from V and 3 bases from J, the junction kept 4 bases outside the gene matches.

The chain is built from TRBV28 and TRBJ2-1; tentatively, D is TRBD2 (5 bases). V shed 5 bases and J shed 9 bases, with 23 bases lying between them. The CDR3 extends over 16 amino acids. The germline V gene has CDR1 MDHEN and CDR2 SYDVKM. CDR3 sequence: CASSNPDWRGFGEQFF. The CDR3 nucleotides read TGTGCCAGCAGTAATCCCGACTGGAGAGGGTTTGGTGAGCAGTTCTTC.

A note on this clone: Other DNA sequences in the sample encode the same CDR3. The rearrangement uses TRBV28 and TRBJ2-7; 7 nucleotides line up with TRBD1. CDR1 is MDHEN and CDR2 is SYDVKM in the germline V gene. The CDR3 length is 15 residues. Trimming at V came to 6 bases and at J to 2 bases, leaving 10 bases not matched to a gene. As DNA, the CDR3 is TGTGCCAGCAGCCGAGGGGGCGCGGCAGCCTACGAGCAGTACTTC. This gives the protein CASSRGGAAAYEQYF.

The CDR3 nucleotides are TGTGCCAGCAGCTTGAGAGGGAACCATCCCGGGGAGCTGTTTTTT. It yields the protein CASSLRGNHPGELFF. The V and J genes are TRBV5-4 and TRBJ2-2, with a possible D match to TRBD2 (5 bases). The V gene lost 1 base and the J gene lost 6 bases, with 13 bases spanning the gap. Germline CDR1 and CDR2: SGHNT and YYREEE (reference sequence). The CDR3 runs to 15 residues. Supplemented by reference TRBV5-4 and TRBJ2-2, the full variable domain reads ETGVTQSPTHLIKTRGQQVTLRCSSQSGHNTVSWYQQALGQGPQFIFQYYREEENGRGNFPPRFSGLQFPNYSSELNVNALELDDSALYLCASSLRGNHPGELFFGEGSRLTVL.

V is TRBV12-2 and J is TRBJ2-5; the tabulated D call, TRBD1, remains unverified against the DNA. TRBV12-2 is described as a pseudogene. CDR3 length: 20 residues. CDR3 residues: CASRLVTGQAIRGSQETQYF. In nucleotides, the CDR3 is TGTGCAAGTCGCTTAGTGACGGGACAGGCGATACGAGGCTCCCAAGAGACCCAGTACTTC.

This clone has just a few counts. The rearrangement uses TRBV5-1 and TRBJ2-3; D possibly corresponds to TRBD1 (6 bases). The CDR3 covers 16 residues. V lost 4 bases and J lost 2, with 17 bases in between. Germline loops: CDR1 SGHRS, CDR2 YFSETQ. The CDR3 loop is CASSRGFDRTTDTQYF. The CDR3 nucleotides read TGCGCCAGCAGCCGAGGGTTTGACAGGACCACAGATACGCAGTATTTT.

The genes are TRBV28 and TRBJ2-2; weak D call: TRBD2 (7 bases). CDR1 MDHEN and CDR2 SYDVKM come from the germline V gene. The CDR3 has 14 residues. Trimming cost V 5 bases and J 13 bases, with 20 bases left between them. CDR3 in DNA: TGTGCCAGCAGTCCGGGGGGCCCAAAAGGCCGGCTGTTTTTT. Amino acids: CASSPGGPKGRLFF.

The genes are TRBV28 and TRBJ2-3, with 10 bases aligning to TRBD2. The CDR3 spans 16 residues. Trimming took 9 bases from V and 0 from J; bases not matched to a gene: 9. Germline lookup yields CDR1 MDHEN and CDR2 SYDVKM. The CDR3 nucleotides are TGTGCCAGTGATTTTAGCGGGAGGCCTAGCACAGATACGCAGTATTTT. Protein: CASDFSGRPSTDTQYF.